The 22 T cell receptor beta chains below were found in one sample sequenced in a study of CD8+ T cells in alopecia areata. Treatment reported: oral pan-JAK inhibitor, 5-10 mg twice daily. Extracted RNA was reverse transcribed, and the resulting cDNA served as sequencing template. The method was immunoSEQ multiplex PCR; TCRdb's version includes in-frame clones alone and lacks a portion of them. The repertoire holds about 100,000 clones, with 60% as singletons. The sequencing here drew on CD8+ T cells sorted from blood, taken between weeks 55 and 65, from a patient treated with tofacitinib. The receptor set was obtained from a human donor with alopecia areata.

Only one count was recorded for this clone. The chain links TRBV4-1 to TRBJ2-2, with D maybe TRBD2 (6 bases). This CDR3 comprises 13 residues. Germline V gene lookup returns CDR1 MGHRA and CDR2 YSYEKL. Trimming took 4 bases from V and 4 from J, leaving 7 bases between them. CDR3 sequence reads: CASSLGGTGELFF. CDR3 in DNA: TGCGCCAGCAGCCTCGGGGGCACCGGGGAGCTGTTTTTT.

This clone showed up just a few times. The rearrangement links TRBV19 to TRBJ1-5, with D possibly matching TRBD1 (5 bases). This CDR3 spans 17 amino acids. The V end was cut by 8 bases, the J end by 4 bases, with 24 bases between. CDR1 is LNHDA and CDR2 is SQIVND in the germline V gene (reference sequence). CDR3 bases: TGTGCCAGTGCACCGACCGGAGGGGCGGCCAAGAATCAGCCCCAGCATTTT. It specifies CASAPTGGAAKNQPQHF.

The gene calls are TRBV9 and TRBJ2-1; D call uncertain. This CDR3 contains 13 residues. With 3 bases removed from V and 7 bases from J, the gap between germline ends came to 11 bases. Germline V gene sequence: CDR1 SGDLS, CDR2 YYNGEE. CDR3 amino acids: CASSAGYGNEQFF. DNA for the CDR3: TGTGCCAGCAGCGCCGGTTATGGGAATGAGCAGTTCTTC.

The rearrangement links TRBV4-1 to TRBJ2-7, with D tentatively TRBD1 (6 bases). CDR3 length equals 15 residues. Trimming removed 4 bases at V and 3 bases at J, with 16 bases between. Germline V gene sequence: CDR1 MGHRA, CDR2 YSYEKL. The DNA of the CDR3 is TGCGCCAGCAGCCGATATTCAACAGGGAACTACGAGCAGTACTTC. Its protein product is CASSRYSTGNYEQYF.

The genes are TRBV6-6 and TRBJ1-5; D call uncertain. The CDR3 has 14 amino acids. The V end lost 7 bases, the J end lost 4 bases, and 14 bases lay between the germline ends. CDR1 is MNHNY and CDR2 is SVGAGI in the germline V gene (reference sequence). As DNA, the CDR3 is TGTGCCAGCACCACTCGGACCGGTAATCAGCCCCAGCATTTT. Translation gives CASTTRTGNQPQHF.

This chain connects TRBV30 to TRBJ2-5, with D perhaps TRBD1 (6 bases). This CDR3 comprises 14 residues. Per germline, CDR1 GTSNPN and CDR2 SVGIG (reference sequence). V lost 0 bases and J lost 7, with 15 bases in between. This CDR3 is CAWSVYREVVTQYF. In nucleotides, the CDR3 is TGTGCCTGGAGTGTATACAGGGAAGTCGTGACCCAGTACTTC. Full variable domain (rest looked up from reference TRBV30 and TRBJ2-5): SQTIHQWPATLVQPVGSPLSLECTVEGTSNPNLYWYRQAAGRGLQLLFYSVGIGQISSEVPQNLSASRPQDRQFILSSKKLLLSDSGFYLCAWSVYREVVTQYFGPGTRLLVL.

There are a few counts of this clone. V is TRBV7-9 and J is TRBJ1-5, with TRBD1 identical over 8 bases. Germline V gene data show CDR1 as SEHNR and CDR2 as FQNEAQ (reference sequence). CDR3 size: 13 residues. V trimming: 5 bases; J trimming: 10 bases; junction bases outside the gene matches: 7. CDR3 protein: CASSMGGQGPQHF. CDR3 in DNA: TGTGCCAGCAGCATGGGTGGACAGGGACCCCAGCATTTT. Using reference TRBV7-9 and TRBJ1-5 for the parts outside the CDR3, the full variable domain is DTGVSQNPRHKITKRGQNVTFRCDPISEHNRLYWYRQTLGQGPEFLTYFQNEAQLEKSRLLSDRFSAERPKGSFSTLEIQRTEQGDSAMYLCASSMGGQGPQHFGDGTRLSIL.

The chain employs TRBV10-3 and TRBJ1-2, with 7 bases identical to TRBD1. The germline CDR1 and CDR2 sequences are ENHRY and SYGVKD. The CDR3 is made up of 12 amino acids. The V and J ends lost 9 bases and 8 bases, in that order; junction bases with no gene match: 9. DNA for the CDR3: TGTGCCATGGGACAGCTTGTGGGAGGCTACACCTTC. Protein: CAMGQLVGGYTF.

This clone occurred a few times. The CDR3 nucleotides read TGTGCCAGCCCGGGACTAGAGAAAAACATTCAGTACTTC. This encodes CASPGLEKNIQYF. This sequence joins TRBV21-1 and TRBJ2-4; TRBD2 is the table's D call, not checked against the DNA. TRBV21-1 is reported as a pseudogene. The CDR3 has 13 residues.

This clone has just one count. The V gene is TRBV6-5, the J gene TRBJ1-1; 7 nucleotides line up with TRBD1. Germline CDR1 reads MNHEY; CDR2 reads SVGAGI. The length of the CDR3 is 13 residues. V lost 4 bases to trimming and J lost 3 bases; unmatched junction nucleotides: 2. This CDR3 reads CASSSQGHTEAFF. The CDR3, as DNA: TGTGCCAGCAGTTCACAGGGGCACACTGAAGCTTTCTTT.

This clone was observed a few times. J is TRBJ2-7 and V is TRBV4-1; possibly TRBD2 for D (6 bases). CDR3 length: 17 residues. CDR1 and CDR2 (germline): MGHRA, YSYEKL. The V end lost 0 bases, the J end lost 0 bases, and 15 bases lay between the germline ends. CDR3 in amino acids: CASSQEGFLGGSYEQYF. CDR3 DNA sequence: TGCGCCAGCAGCCAAGAGGGGTTCCTGGGGGGCTCCTACGAGCAGTACTTC.

The CDR3 loop reads CASRQGGSPLHF. The CDR3 bases are TGTGCCAGTAGGCAGGGCGGTTCACCCCTCCACTTT. V usage is TRBV19 and J usage is TRBJ1-6; TRBD1 is a possible D gene (5 bases). Deletions cut 6 bases from V and 9 bases from J, with 9 bases between. This CDR3 comprises 12 residues. From germline, CDR1 is LNHDA and CDR2 SQIVND (reference sequence).

This clone showed up just a few times. V usage is TRBV13 and J usage is TRBJ2-3; D unresolved. The germline gives CDR1 PRHDT, CDR2 FYEKMQ (reference sequence). Trimming removed 5 bases at V and 6 bases at J, with 12 bases between. This CDR3 spans 13 amino acids. CDR3: CASSGRLEDTQYF. The CDR3 region has the DNA TGTGCCAGCAGCGGCCGTCTTGAGGATACGCAGTATTTT.

Concerning this clone itself: Distinct nucleotide sequences in the sample also encode this CDR3. The V call is TRBV7-9, the J call TRBJ2-3; no firm D call. V lost 5 bases and J 2 bases, leaving 2 bases between the germline ends. CDR3 length: 11 residues. The germline V gene has CDR1 SEHNR and CDR2 FQNEAQ (reference sequence). CDR3 in DNA: TGTGCCAGCAGCCCCACAGATACGCAGTATTTT. It translates to CASSPTDTQYF. Supplemented by reference TRBV7-9 and TRBJ2-3, the full variable domain reads DTGVSQNPRHKITKRGQNVTFRCDPISEHNRLYWYRQTLGQGPEFLTYFQNEAQLEKSRLLSDRFSAERPKGSFSTLEIQRTEQGDSAMYLCASSPTDTQYFGPGTRLTVL.

This clone showed up just a few times. The V call is TRBV7-9, the J call TRBJ1-5, with D perhaps TRBD1 (5 bases). This CDR3 is 14 amino acids long. Germline CDR1 SEHNR, CDR2 FQNEAQ (reference sequence). V lost 3 bases to trimming and J lost 3 bases, with 9 bases between them. CDR3 in amino acids: CASSLGGINQPQHF. The DNA for the CDR3 is TGTGCCAGCAGCTTGGGGGGAATCAATCAGCCCCAGCATTTT.

This clone was found once. The chain uses TRBV5-4 and TRBJ2-5; perhaps TRBD1 as D (7 bases). Germline CDR1 reads SGHNT; CDR2 reads YYREEE (reference sequence). The CDR3 totals 15 residues. Trimming pared 4 bases from V and 1 base from J, leaving 14 bases between. CDR3 protein: CASSRQGGGQETQYF. The CDR3 region has the DNA TGTGCCAGCAGCCGACAGGGAGGCGGCCAAGAGACCCAGTACTTC.

The V call is TRBV11-2, the J call TRBJ2-7, with 8 bases identical to TRBD2. This CDR3 has 15 residues. V shed 1 base, J shed 0 bases, and the junction held 2 bases outside the gene matches. Germline-derived CDR1 and CDR2 are SGHAT and FQNNGV. The CDR3 DNA reads TGTGCCAGCAGCTTAGGCGGGGGGCTCTCCTACGAGCAGTACTTC. Translating it yields CASSLGGGLSYEQYF.

The sample holds a few counts of this clone. This chain joins TRBV14 and TRBJ2-7; tentative D call: TRBD1 (7 bases). V lost 0 bases and J lost 4, with 13 bases in between. This CDR3 spans 15 amino acids. Germline CDR1 and CDR2: SGHDN and FVKESK. DNA of the CDR3: TGTGCCAGCAGCCAAGATTTCCCAGGGGGGTACGAGCAGTACTTC. Translated: CASSQDFPGGYEQYF.

A single count supports this clone. V and J are TRBV4-1 and TRBJ1-1; D remains ambiguous. Germline V lookup: CDR1 MGHRA, CDR2 YSYEKL. V gave up 3 bases and J gave up 3 bases, with 14 bases separating them. The CDR3 loop spans 15 amino acids. The CDR3 DNA is TGCGCCAGCAGCCATGTTAGGTATCAGGACACTGAAGCTTTCTTT. Its protein product is CASSHVRYQDTEAFF.

The rearrangement uses TRBV5-1 and TRBJ1-6; 7 nucleotides align to TRBD1. The CDR3 is 15 residues long. The germline V gene has CDR1 SGHRS and CDR2 YFSETQ. V shed 2 bases and J 8 bases; nucleotides not matched to a gene: 7. The chain's CDR3 is CASSLQGLRDSPLHF. As DNA, the CDR3 is TGCGCCAGCAGCTTACAGGGGCTGAGGGATTCACCCCTCCACTTT.

The chain is built from TRBV13 and TRBJ2-7, with 8 bases fitting TRBD2. There are 12 residues in the CDR3. The V and J ends lost 5 bases and 7 bases, in that order; junction bases with no gene match: 4. Germline CDR1 PRHDT, CDR2 FYEKMQ (reference sequence). As DNA, the CDR3 is TGTGCCAGCAGCCCCGGGAGGGGAGAGCAGTACTTC. Its translation is CASSPGRGEQYF. The variable domain in full, with the rest retrieved from reference TRBV13 and TRBJ2-7, is AAGVIQSPRHLIKEKRETATLKCYPIPRHDTVYWYQQGPGQDPQFLISFYEKMQSDKGSIPDRFSAQQFSDYHSELNMSSLELGDSALYFCASSPGRGEQYFGPGTRLTVT.

The chain uses TRBV4-1 and TRBJ2-3, with D unresolved. Looked up from germline, CDR1 is MGHRA and CDR2 is YSYEKL. CDR3 length equals 14 residues. Trimming stripped 1 base from V and 6 bases from J, with 11 bases between. CDR3 residues: CASSQGSVADTQYF. CDR3 DNA sequence: TGCGCCAGCAGCCAAGGGAGTGTGGCGGATACGCAGTATTTT.